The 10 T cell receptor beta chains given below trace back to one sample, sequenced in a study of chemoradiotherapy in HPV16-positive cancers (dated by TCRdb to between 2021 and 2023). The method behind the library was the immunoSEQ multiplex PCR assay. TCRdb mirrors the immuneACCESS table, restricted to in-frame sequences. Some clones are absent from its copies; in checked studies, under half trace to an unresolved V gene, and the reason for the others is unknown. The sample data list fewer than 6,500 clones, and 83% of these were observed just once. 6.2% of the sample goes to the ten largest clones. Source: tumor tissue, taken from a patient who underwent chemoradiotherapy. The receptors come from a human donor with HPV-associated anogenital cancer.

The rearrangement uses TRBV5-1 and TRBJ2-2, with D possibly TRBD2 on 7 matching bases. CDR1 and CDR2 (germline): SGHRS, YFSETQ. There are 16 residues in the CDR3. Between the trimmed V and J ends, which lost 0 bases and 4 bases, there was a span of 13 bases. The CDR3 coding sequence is TGCGCCAGCAGCTTGGCGGGGGGCCCGGGCACCGGGGAGCTGTTTTTT. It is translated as CASSLAGGPGTGELFF.

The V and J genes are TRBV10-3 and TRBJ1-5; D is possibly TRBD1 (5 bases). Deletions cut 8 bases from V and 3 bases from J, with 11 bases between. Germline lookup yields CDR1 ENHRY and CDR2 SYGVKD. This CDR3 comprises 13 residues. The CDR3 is CAIREGPNQPQHF. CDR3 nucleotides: TGTGCCATCCGAGAGGGGCCCAATCAGCCCCAGCATTTT.

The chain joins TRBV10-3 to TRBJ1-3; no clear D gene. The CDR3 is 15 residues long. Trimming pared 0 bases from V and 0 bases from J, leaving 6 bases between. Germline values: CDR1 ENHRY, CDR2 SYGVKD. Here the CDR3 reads CAISESSSSGNTIYF. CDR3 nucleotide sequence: TGTGCCATCAGTGAGTCTTCGAGCTCTGGAAACACCATATATTTT.

The CDR3 bases are TGTGCCAGCAAGGGACAGGCGAACGATGAGCAGTTCTTC. Encoded protein: CASKGQANDEQFF. V is TRBV2 and J is TRBJ2-1; TRBD1 agrees at 8 bases. The ends lost 7 bases at V and 8 bases at J; junction bases unmatched: 7. Germline loops: CDR1 SNHLY, CDR2 FYNNEI. This CDR3 has 13 residues.

In DNA, the CDR3 is TGTGCCAGCAGTTTCCCTCAGGGAACATACAATGAGCAGTTCTTC. This gives the protein CASSFPQGTYNEQFF. V gene TRBV7-9 combines with J gene TRBJ2-1, with D perhaps matching TRBD1 (5 bases). Germline V CDR1 and CDR2: SEHNR, FQNEAQ (reference sequence). With 6 bases removed from V and 4 bases from J, the gap between germline ends came to 16 bases. The CDR3 length is 15 residues.

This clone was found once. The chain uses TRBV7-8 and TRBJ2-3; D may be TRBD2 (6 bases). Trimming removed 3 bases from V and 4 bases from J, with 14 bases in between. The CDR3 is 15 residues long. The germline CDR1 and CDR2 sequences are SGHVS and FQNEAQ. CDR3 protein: CASSFGSGVADTQYF. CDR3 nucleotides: TGTGCCAGCAGCTTTGGTTCGGGAGTGGCAGATACGCAGTATTTT.

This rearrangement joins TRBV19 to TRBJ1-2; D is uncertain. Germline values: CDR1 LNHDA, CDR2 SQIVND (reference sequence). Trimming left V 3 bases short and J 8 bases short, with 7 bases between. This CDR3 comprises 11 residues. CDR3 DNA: TGTGCCAGTAGTATTATGGAAGGCTACACCTTC. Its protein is CASSIMEGYTF.

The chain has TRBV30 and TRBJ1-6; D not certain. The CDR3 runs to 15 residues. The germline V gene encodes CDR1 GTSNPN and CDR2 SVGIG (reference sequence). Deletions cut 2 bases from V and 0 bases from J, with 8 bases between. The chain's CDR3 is CAWSKGSSYNSPLHF. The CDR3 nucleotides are TGTGCCTGGAGTAAGGGAAGCTCCTATAATTCACCCCTCCACTTT.

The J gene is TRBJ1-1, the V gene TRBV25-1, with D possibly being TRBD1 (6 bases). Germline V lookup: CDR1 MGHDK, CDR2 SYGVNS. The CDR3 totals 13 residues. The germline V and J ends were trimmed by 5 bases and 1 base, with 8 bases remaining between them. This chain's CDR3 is CASSWTENTEAFF. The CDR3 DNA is TGTGCCAGCAGTTGGACAGAGAACACTGAAGCTTTCTTT.

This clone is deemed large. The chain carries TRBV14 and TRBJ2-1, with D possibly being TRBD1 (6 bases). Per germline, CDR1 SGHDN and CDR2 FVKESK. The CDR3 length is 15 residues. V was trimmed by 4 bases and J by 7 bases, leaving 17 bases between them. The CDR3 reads CASSPWGPGSNEQFF. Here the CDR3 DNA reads TGTGCCAGCAGCCCCTGGGGGCCGGGGAGTAATGAGCAGTTCTTC.